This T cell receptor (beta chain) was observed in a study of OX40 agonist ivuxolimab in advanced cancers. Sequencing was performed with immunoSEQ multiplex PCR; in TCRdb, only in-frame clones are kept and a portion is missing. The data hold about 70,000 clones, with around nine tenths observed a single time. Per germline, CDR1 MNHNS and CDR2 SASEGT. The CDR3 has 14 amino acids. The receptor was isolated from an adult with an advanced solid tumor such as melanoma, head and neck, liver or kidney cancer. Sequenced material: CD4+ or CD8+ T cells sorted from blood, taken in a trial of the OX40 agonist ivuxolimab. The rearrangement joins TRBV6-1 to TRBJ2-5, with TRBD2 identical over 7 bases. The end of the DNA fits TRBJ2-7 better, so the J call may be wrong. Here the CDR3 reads CASLRGEQTYEQYF. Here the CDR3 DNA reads TGTGCCAGCCTCCGGGGGGAGCAAACCTACGAGCAGTACTTC.